A single sample is the source of the 15 T cell receptor beta chains below, sequenced in a study of cytomegalovirus exposure and HLA in healthy donors (dated by TCRdb to about 2017). Receptor libraries were prepared by the immunoSEQ multiplex PCR assay. For the multiplex PCR, a mixture combining 60 forward primers for TCR Vbeta segments and 13 reverse primers for TCR Jbeta segments was used. This immuneACCESS table, as held by TCRdb, lists in-frame sequences with V and J called but not all clones. Of the missing ones, under half trace to an unresolved V gene in checked studies; the others have no known cause. The sample table contains 90,000 to 150,000 clones; only one count was recorded for about 8.6% of them. The top ten clonotypes cover 5% to 6.5% of the sample. Sequencing input: PBMCs. The origin of the receptors is a woman aged 40-49 years in good health and CMV-seropositive.

This chain joins TRBV27 and TRBJ1-2, with 7 bases that match TRBD1. Germline assignment: CDR1 MNHEY and CDR2 SMNVEV (reference sequence). This CDR3 comprises 15 residues. Unmatched junction bases numbered 13, after V lost 5 bases and J lost 7 bases. This chain's CDR3 is CASSPAPGGSFGYTF. The CDR3 bases are TGTGCCAGCAGTCCTGCCCCAGGGGGGAGTTTTGGCTACACCTTC.

This chain connects TRBV7-8 to TRBJ1-2; 7 bases map to TRBD1. Germline V gives CDR1 SGHVS, CDR2 FQNEAQ. The trim removed 4 bases at V and 3 bases at J, leaving 5 bases unmatched. The CDR3 runs to 14 residues. CDR3 coding DNA: TGTGCCAGCAGCTCAGGACAGGCCCACTATGGCTACACCTTC. This translates into CASSSGQAHYGYTF.

The chain employs TRBV19 and TRBJ1-5; D is ambiguous. Per germline, CDR1 LNHDA and CDR2 SQIVND (reference sequence). V lost 3 bases and J lost 0, with 12 bases in between. The CDR3 contains 16 residues. The CDR3 spells CASSILSSFSNQPQHF. In DNA, the CDR3 is TGTGCCAGTAGTATCCTTAGTTCGTTTAGCAATCAGCCCCAGCATTTT.

This clone was counted a few times. The chain combines TRBV5-1 with TRBJ2-3; 11 bases match TRBD2. The CDR3 has 16 amino acids. Germline CDR1 and CDR2: SGHRS and YFSETQ. With 3 bases clipped from V and 0 bases from J, the junction kept 3 bases outside the gene matches. The CDR3 DNA reads as TGCGCCAGCAGCTCTAGCGGGGGGCTTAGCACAGATACGCAGTATTTT. Translated, it gives CASSSSGGLSTDTQYF.

The chain is built from TRBV7-9 and TRBJ2-5; 14 bases are a match to TRBD2. Germline V lookup: CDR1 SEHNR, CDR2 FQNEAQ (reference sequence). The CDR3 contains 17 residues. V lost 4 bases and J lost 1; bases outside the gene matches: 5. CDR3 protein: CASSSGLAGGLQETQYF. Written as DNA, the CDR3 is TGTGCCAGCAGCTCAGGACTAGCGGGGGGCCTCCAAGAGACCCAGTACTTC. Variable domain in full (rest from reference TRBV7-9 and TRBJ2-5): DTGVSQNPRHKITKRGQNVTFRCDPISEHNRLYWYRQTLGQGPEFLTYFQNEAQLEKSRLLSDRFSAERPKGSFSTLEIQRTEQGDSAMYLCASSSGLAGGLQETQYFGPGTRLLVL.

J is TRBJ2-6 and V is TRBV11-1, with TRBD1 matching over 8 bases. Germline loops: CDR1 SGHAT, CDR2 FQDESV (reference sequence). CDR3 size: 17 residues. Trimming took 5 bases from V and 2 from J; bases not matched to a gene: 8. The CDR3 loop is CASSPGQGKAGANVLTF. DNA of the CDR3: TGTGCCAGCAGCCCTGGACAGGGAAAGGCTGGGGCCAACGTCCTGACTTTC.

This clone has just a few counts. The J gene is TRBJ1-2, the V gene TRBV7-2, with D maybe TRBD1 (5 bases). CDR1 SGHTA and CDR2 FQGNSA come from the germline V gene. Trimming cost V 2 bases and J 0 bases, with 16 bases left between them. CDR3 length: 17 residues. This chain's CDR3 is CASSLYQPTGPNYGYTF. CDR3 nucleotides: TGTGCCAGCAGCTTATATCAGCCTACAGGACCTAACTATGGCTACACCTTC.

This clone was found a few times. The chain is built from TRBV25-1 and TRBJ2-1, with 12 bases matching TRBD1. After removal of 4 bases from V and 8 bases from J, the junction contained 9 bases not matched to a gene. Germline CDR1 reads MGHDK; CDR2 reads SYGVNS. The CDR3 sequence is 16 residues long. This chain's CDR3 is CASSAITGTGGDEQFF. As DNA, the CDR3 is TGTGCCAGCAGTGCCATCACCGGGACAGGGGGCGATGAGCAGTTCTTC.

In this sample, this clone turned up a few times. The chain joins TRBV5-4 to TRBJ2-7; TRBD1 aligns across 12 bases. V was pared by 0 bases and J by 4 bases, with 5 bases of the junction left unmatched. This CDR3 has 16 amino acids. Germline loops: CDR1 SGHNT, CDR2 YYREEE (reference sequence). The CDR3 loop reads CASSLGDRGRRYEQYF. CDR3 bases: TGTGCCAGCAGCTTGGGGGACAGGGGGCGAAGATACGAGCAGTACTTC.

The chain joins TRBV27 to TRBJ1-5, with D possibly TRBD1 on 5 matching bases. CDR3 length equals 16 residues. CDR1 is MNHEY and CDR2 is SMNVEV in the germline V gene (reference sequence). The V and J ends lost 6 bases and 2 bases respectively, with 17 bases between them. The CDR3: CASRPGSRGGNQPQHF. CDR3 DNA sequence: TGTGCCAGCAGGCCCGGTTCCCGGGGGGGCAATCAGCCCCAGCATTTT.

This clone was observed a few times. V is TRBV6-5 and J is TRBJ2-2; D is unresolved. The CDR3 totals 12 residues. Germline CDR1 MNHEY, CDR2 SVGAGI. V was trimmed by 3 bases and J by 4 bases, leaving 3 bases between them. The CDR3 region is CASSYSTGELFF. The CDR3 DNA follows: TGTGCCAGCAGTTATAGCACCGGGGAGCTGTTTTTT.

This rearrangement joins TRBV9 to TRBJ2-5; the D gene is possibly TRBD1 (6 bases). Germline loops: CDR1 SGDLS, CDR2 YYNGEE. V dropped 5 bases and J dropped 2 bases, with 16 bases sitting between them. CDR3 size: 15 residues. CDR3 sequence (DNA): TGTGCCAGCAGTTTGACAGGCGAACCTCAAGAGACCCAGTACTTC. Amino acids: CASSLTGEPQETQYF.

This chain connects TRBV4-1 to TRBJ1-1; 7 positions agree with TRBD1. Per germline, CDR1 MGHRA and CDR2 YSYEKL. With V trimmed by 4 bases and J by 10 bases, 9 bases remained unmatched. The CDR3 loop spans 13 amino acids. The CDR3 spells CASSPGQKVGAFF. The CDR3 region has the DNA TGCGCCAGCAGCCCGGGACAGAAGGTAGGAGCTTTCTTT.

This clone was seen a handful of times. The genes are TRBV30 and TRBJ2-7, with D perhaps matching TRBD1 (5 bases). Germline CDR1 reads GTSNPN; CDR2 reads SVGIG (reference sequence). This CDR3 comprises 14 residues. Trimming shortened V by 3 bases and J by 3 bases, and 15 bases separated the two germline ends. CDR3 DNA: TGTGCCTGGAGCCCAAGTATACAGGTCTACGAGCAGTACTTC. Its translation: CAWSPSIQVYEQYF.

This clone was seen a handful of times. V and J are TRBV7-3 and TRBJ1-1; weak D call: TRBD1 (6 bases). This CDR3 is 13 amino acids long. The germline CDR1 and CDR2 sequences are SGHTA and FQGTGA. V was cut by 3 bases and J by 4 bases, with 9 bases left in between. The CDR3 reads CASSFRGPTEAFF. In DNA form, the CDR3 reads TGTGCCAGCAGCTTCAGGGGTCCCACTGAAGCTTTCTTT.